The present T cell receptor beta chain was sequenced within a study of Ad26.COV2.S vaccination and SARS-CoV-2 variants. This clone was observed once. The sample's treatment: 15 to 20 received Ad26.COV2.S at low or high dose, single or two shots; about five received placebo; per-sample allocation not given. Specimen acquisition occurred on day 63 following the initial vaccine or placebo injection. The CDR3 is 13 amino acids. Trimming took off 6 bases at V and 1 base at J, with 9 bases between the two ends. CDR1 and CDR2 from the germline V gene are MNHEY and SVGAGI. Clones were sequenced by immunoSEQ multiplex PCR, and TCRdb holds only the in-frame ones, with some missing. This table holds around 340,000 clones, roughly 89% found once.

The sequencing here drew on peripheral blood, taken in a trial of Ad26.COV2.S vaccine versus placebo. This TCR derives from a person aged 18-65 years who received the Ad26.COV2.S COVID-19 vaccine or a placebo. The chain employs TRBV6-5 and TRBJ1-1; maybe TRBD1 (5 bases). CDR3 in amino acids: CASRGVGNTEAFF. The CDR3 DNA sequence: TGTGCCAGCAGGGGGGTTGGGAACACTGAAGCTTTCTTT.